These T cell receptor beta chains were read from a single sample in a study of T cell responses to AZD1222 COVID-19 vaccine. Profiling relied on immunoSEQ multiplex PCR, and the TCRdb table lists in-frame clones only, not all of them. This table has fewer than 200,000 clones, about 90% appearing once. This material consisted of peripheral blood, taken 28 days after the second AZD1222 dose. The receptors shown here come from an adult who received the AZD1222 COVID-19 vaccine. Both conserved end residues are part of each CDR3. D genes are given only for firm matches. The size entry is marked missing in some rows and otherwise reads once, few, many or a size class.

V gene: TRBV7-2
D gene: NA
clone size: NA
J gene: TRBJ1-6
CDR3 DNA: TGTGCCAGCAGCTCGGGGGCAGGGGCATCACCCCTCCACTTT
CDR3 protein: CASSSGAGASPLHF

V gene: TRBV7-8
D gene: NA
clone size: NA
J gene: TRBJ1-2
CDR3 DNA: TGTGCCAGCAGCTTATTGACGGGAACTAACTATGGCTACACCTTC
CDR3 protein: CASSLLTGTNYGYTF

V gene: TRBV5-4
D gene: TRBD1
clone size: NA
J gene: TRBJ2-1
CDR3 DNA: TGTGCCAGCAGCAGATCCGGGACAGGGGTGCTAGCGGACCGCAATGAGCAGTTCTTC
CDR3 protein: CASSRSGTGVLADRNEQFF

V gene: TRBV7-3
D gene: TRBD2
clone size: NA
J gene: TRBJ2-1
CDR3 DNA: TGTGCCAGCAGCTTAAACGGGGGGGCCGAGGAGCAGTTCTTC
CDR3 protein: CASSLNGGAEEQFF

V gene: TRBV21-1
D gene: NA
clone size: once
J gene: TRBJ2-7
CDR3 DNA: TGTGCCAGCAGCGCCAGGCGAGGGCCCCTTCAGATCGAGCAGTACTTC
CDR3 protein: CASSARRGPLQIEQYF

V gene: TRBV19
D gene: NA
clone size: NA
J gene: TRBJ1-1
CDR3 DNA: TGTGCCTCCAAGGGGGATTGGGTGGGGAACACTGAAGCTTTCTTT
CDR3 protein: CASKGDWVGNTEAFF

V gene: TRBV2
D gene: NA
clone size: NA
J gene: TRBJ2-1
CDR3 DNA: TGTGCCAGCAGACATCCTGGGGACAATGAGCAGTTCTTC
CDR3 protein: CASRHPGDNEQFF

V gene: TRBV5-6
D gene: TRBD1
clone size: NA
J gene: TRBJ2-3
CDR3 DNA: TGTGCCAGCAGCTCCGGGACAGGCGGCACAGATACGCAGTATTTT
CDR3 protein: CASSSGTGGTDTQYF

V gene: TRBV6-1
D gene: NA
clone size: NA
J gene: TRBJ1-5
CDR3 DNA: TGTGCCAGCAGTGAATTTGGGACTATAGGAGTTCAGCCCCAGCATTTT
CDR3 protein: CASSEFGTIGVQPQHF

V gene: TRBV5-1
D gene: TRBD1
clone size: NA
J gene: TRBJ2-1
CDR3 DNA: TGCGCCAGCAGCTCCGATGGACAGGGGTCCTACAATGAGCAGTTCTTC
CDR3 protein: CASSSDGQGSYNEQFF

V gene: TRBV28
D gene: NA
clone size: NA
J gene: TRBJ1-1
CDR3 DNA: TGTGCCAGCAGTACTCCGCGAGGGATGAGCACTGAAGCTTTCTTT
CDR3 protein: CASSTPRGMSTEAFF

V gene: TRBV9
D gene: NA
clone size: NA
J gene: TRBJ2-3
CDR3 DNA: TGTGCCAGCAGCTCCCATCTAAGGGCAGATACGCAGTATTTT
CDR3 protein: CASSSHLRADTQYF

V gene: TRBV7-9
D gene: TRBD1
clone size: NA
J gene: TRBJ1-3
CDR3 DNA: TGTGCCAGCAGCTACGGACAGGGGGGTGAAAACACCATATATTTT
CDR3 protein: CASSYGQGGENTIYF

V gene: TRBV20-1
D gene: NA
clone size: few
J gene: TRBJ2-3
CDR3 DNA: TGCAGTGCTAGTTTGAGCATGAAACTGGGGGGGCCCTTAGCCGAGGGTACGCAGTATTTT
CDR3 protein: CSASLSMKLGGPLAEGTQYF

V gene: TRBV5-6
D gene: NA
clone size: NA
J gene: TRBJ1-5
CDR3 DNA: TGTGCCAGCAGCCCCTTTAAGGGAACCCAGCATTTT
CDR3 protein: CASSPFKGTQHF

V gene: TRBV4-3
D gene: TRBD1
clone size: NA
J gene: TRBJ1-6
CDR3 DNA: TGCGCCAGCAGCCGGGACTCAGGGGGGAATAATTCACCCCTCCACTTT
CDR3 protein: CASSRDSGGNNSPLHF